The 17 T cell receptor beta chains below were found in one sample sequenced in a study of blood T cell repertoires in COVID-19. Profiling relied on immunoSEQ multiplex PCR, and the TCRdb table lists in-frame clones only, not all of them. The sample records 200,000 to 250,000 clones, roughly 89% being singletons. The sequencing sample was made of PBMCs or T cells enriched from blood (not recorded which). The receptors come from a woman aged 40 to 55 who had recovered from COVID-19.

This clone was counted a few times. This CDR3 is CASSREGFEAFF. CDR3 sequence (DNA): TGTGCCAGTAGTAGGGAGGGGTTTGAAGCTTTCTTT. V usage is TRBV19 and J usage is TRBJ1-1; TRBD1 might be the D (5 bases). The CDR3 contains 12 residues. Germline V CDR1 and CDR2: LNHDA, SQIVND (reference sequence). Deletions cut 4 bases from V and 7 bases from J, with 10 bases between.

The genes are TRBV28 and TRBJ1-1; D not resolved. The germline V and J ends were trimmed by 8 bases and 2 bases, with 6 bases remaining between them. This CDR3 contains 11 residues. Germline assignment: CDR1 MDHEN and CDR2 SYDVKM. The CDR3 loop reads CASRGNTEAFF. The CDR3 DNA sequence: TGTGCCAGCCGGGGTAACACTGAAGCTTTCTTT.

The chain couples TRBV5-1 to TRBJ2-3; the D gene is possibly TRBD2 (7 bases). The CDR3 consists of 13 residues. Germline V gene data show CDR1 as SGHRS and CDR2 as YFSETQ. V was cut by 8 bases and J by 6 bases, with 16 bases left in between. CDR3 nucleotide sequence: TGCGCCAGTTCCGCGGGGGCTGGTGATACGCAGTATTTT. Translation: CASSAGAGDTQYF.

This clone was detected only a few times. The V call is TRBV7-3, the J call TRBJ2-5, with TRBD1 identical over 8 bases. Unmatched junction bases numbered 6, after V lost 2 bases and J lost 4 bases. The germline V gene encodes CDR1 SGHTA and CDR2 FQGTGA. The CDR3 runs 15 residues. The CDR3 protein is CASSLLGDRGETQYF. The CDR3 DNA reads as TGTGCCAGCAGCTTACTAGGAGACAGGGGAGAGACCCAGTACTTC.

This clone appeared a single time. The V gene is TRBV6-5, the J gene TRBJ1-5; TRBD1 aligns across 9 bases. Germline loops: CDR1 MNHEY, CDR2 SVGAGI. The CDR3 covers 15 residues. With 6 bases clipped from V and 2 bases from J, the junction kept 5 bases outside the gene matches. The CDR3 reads CASSWDRVGNQPQHF. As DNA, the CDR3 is TGTGCCAGCAGCTGGGACAGGGTTGGCAATCAGCCCCAGCATTTT.

The CDR3 spells CASSLDLTGFSEAFF. The CDR3 DNA follows: TGTGCCAGCAGCTTAGACCTAACAGGGTTTAGTGAAGCTTTCTTT. This rearrangement joins TRBV7-2 to TRBJ1-1; possibly TRBD1 for D (6 bases). Germline V gives CDR1 SGHTA, CDR2 FQGNSA. Trimming removed 1 base at V and 7 bases at J, with 16 bases between. This CDR3 spans 15 amino acids.

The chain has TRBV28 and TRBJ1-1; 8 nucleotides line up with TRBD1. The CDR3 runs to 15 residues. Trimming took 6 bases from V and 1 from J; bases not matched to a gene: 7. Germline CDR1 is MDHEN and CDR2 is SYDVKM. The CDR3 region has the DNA TGTGCCAGCAGCTTCTACAGGGGGAGGAACACTGAAGCTTTCTTT. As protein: CASSFYRGRNTEAFF. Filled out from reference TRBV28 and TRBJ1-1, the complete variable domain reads DVKVTQSSRYLVKRTGEKVFLECVQDMDHENMFWYRQDPGLGLRLIYFSYDVKMKEKGDIPEGYSVSREKKERFSLILESASTNQTSMYLCASSFYRGRNTEAFFGQGTRLTVV.

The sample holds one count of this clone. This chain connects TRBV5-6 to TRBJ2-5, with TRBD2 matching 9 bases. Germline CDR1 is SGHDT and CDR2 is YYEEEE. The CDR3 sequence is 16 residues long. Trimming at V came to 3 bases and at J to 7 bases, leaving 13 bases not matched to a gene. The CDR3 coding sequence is TGTGCCAGCAGCTCGTACGTGGCTAGCGGGACCAGGACCCAGTACTTC. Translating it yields CASSSYVASGTRTQYF.

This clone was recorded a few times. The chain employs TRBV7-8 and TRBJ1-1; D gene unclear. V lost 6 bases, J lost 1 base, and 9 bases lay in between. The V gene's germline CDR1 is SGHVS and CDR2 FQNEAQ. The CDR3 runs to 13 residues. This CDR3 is CASSPTPNTEAFF. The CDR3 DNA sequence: TGTGCCAGCAGTCCGACACCGAACACTGAAGCTTTCTTT.

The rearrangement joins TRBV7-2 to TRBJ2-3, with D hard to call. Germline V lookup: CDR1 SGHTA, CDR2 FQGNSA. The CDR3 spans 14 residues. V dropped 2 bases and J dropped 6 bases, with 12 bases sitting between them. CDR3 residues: CASSLWSESDTQYF. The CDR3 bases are TGTGCCAGCAGCTTATGGTCCGAGTCCGATACGCAGTATTTT.

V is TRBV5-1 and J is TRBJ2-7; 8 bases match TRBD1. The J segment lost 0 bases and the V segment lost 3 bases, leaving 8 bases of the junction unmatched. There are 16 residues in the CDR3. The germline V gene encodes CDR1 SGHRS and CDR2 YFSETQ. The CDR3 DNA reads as TGCGCCAGCAGCTGGGGGACAGGTCCCAGCTCCTACGAGCAGTACTTC. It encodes CASSWGTGPSSYEQYF.

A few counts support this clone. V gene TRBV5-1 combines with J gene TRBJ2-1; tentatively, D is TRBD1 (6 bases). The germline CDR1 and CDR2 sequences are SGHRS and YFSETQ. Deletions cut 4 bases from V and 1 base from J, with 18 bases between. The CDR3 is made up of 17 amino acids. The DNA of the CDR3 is TGCGCCAGCAGCAGCATGGGTGCACAGGGATCCTACAATGAGCAGTTCTTC. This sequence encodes CASSSMGAQGSYNEQFF. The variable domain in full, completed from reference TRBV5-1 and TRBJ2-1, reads KAGVTQTPRYLIKTRGQQVTLSCSPISGHRSVSWYQQTPGQGLQFLFEYFSETQRNKGNFPGRFSGRQFSNSRSEMNVSTLELGDSALYLCASSSMGAQGSYNEQFFGPGTRLTVL.

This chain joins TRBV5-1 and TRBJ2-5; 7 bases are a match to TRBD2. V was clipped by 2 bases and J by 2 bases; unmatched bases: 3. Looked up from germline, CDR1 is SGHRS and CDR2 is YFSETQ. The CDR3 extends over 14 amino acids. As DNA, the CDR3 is TGCGCCAGCAGCTTTCTAGCGGAGCAAGAGACCCAGTACTTC. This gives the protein CASSFLAEQETQYF.

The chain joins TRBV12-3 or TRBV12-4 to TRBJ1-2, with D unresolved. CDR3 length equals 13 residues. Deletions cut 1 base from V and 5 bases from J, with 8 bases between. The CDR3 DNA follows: TGTGCCAGCAGTTTAGGGCAACTATATGGCTACACCTTC. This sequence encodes CASSLGQLYGYTF.

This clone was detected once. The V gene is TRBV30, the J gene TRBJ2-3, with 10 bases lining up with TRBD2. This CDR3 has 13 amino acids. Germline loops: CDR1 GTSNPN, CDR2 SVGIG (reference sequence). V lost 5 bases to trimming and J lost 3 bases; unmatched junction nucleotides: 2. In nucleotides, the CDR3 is TGTGCCTGGCTAGCGGGAGCGACAGATACGCAGTATTTT. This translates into CAWLAGATDTQYF. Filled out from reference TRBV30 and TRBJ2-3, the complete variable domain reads SQTIHQWPATLVQPVGSPLSLECTVEGTSNPNLYWYRQAAGRGLQLLFYSVGIGQISSEVPQNLSASRPQDRQFILSSKKLLLSDSGFYLCAWLAGATDTQYFGPGTRLTVL.

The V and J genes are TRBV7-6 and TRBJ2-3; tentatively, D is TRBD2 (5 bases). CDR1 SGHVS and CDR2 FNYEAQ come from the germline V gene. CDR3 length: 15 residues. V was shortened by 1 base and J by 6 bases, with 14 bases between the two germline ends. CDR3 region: CASSLGRPNGDTQYF. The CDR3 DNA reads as TGTGCCAGCAGCTTAGGGAGGCCAAACGGGGATACGCAGTATTTT.

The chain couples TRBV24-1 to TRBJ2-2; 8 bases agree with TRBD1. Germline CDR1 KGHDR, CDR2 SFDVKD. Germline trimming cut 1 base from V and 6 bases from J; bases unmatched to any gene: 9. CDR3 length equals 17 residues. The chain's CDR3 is CATSDFARTGTAGELFF. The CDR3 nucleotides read TGTGCCACCAGTGATTTTGCTAGGACAGGGACGGCCGGGGAGCTGTTTTTT.